This T cell receptor beta chain was captured in a study of cytomegalovirus exposure and HLA in healthy donors. General study results and limits: A few chains tied to CMV proved CMV antigen-specific in vitro. The classifier was said to identify cytomegalovirus status with high specificity and sensitivity.

PCR was performed using 60 Vbeta and 13 Jbeta primers. Profiling relied on immunoSEQ multiplex PCR, and the TCRdb table lists in-frame clones only, not all of them. The sample yields about 150,000 clones, roughly 79% seen once. Donors were ostensibly healthy at sampling, although undocumented immune exposures were probable. This clone is a singleton in its sample. Its antigen is not known. This CDR3 has 17 amino acids. V shed 0 bases and J shed 4 bases, with 16 bases lying between them. Germline V lookup: CDR1 KGHSH, CDR2 LQKENI. This clonotype originated in a man aged 18 to 29 in good health and CMV-seronegative. The sample taken for sequencing was PBMCs. This chain uses TRBV18 with TRBJ2-1; a weak D match, TRBD2 (6 bases). The CDR3: CASSPPNGGAPYNEQFF. In DNA form, the CDR3 reads TGTGCCAGCTCACCACCGAACGGGGGAGCCCCTTACAATGAGCAGTTCTTC.